Listed here are 30 T cell receptor beta chains from one sample, sequenced in a study of cytomegalovirus exposure and HLA in healthy donors. PCR used 60 Vbeta primers and 13 Jbeta primers. Profiling relied on immunoSEQ multiplex PCR, and the TCRdb table lists in-frame clones only, not all of them. Among tens of thousands of clones listed, over 70% were seen once. The sequencing sample was made of PBMCs. Receptor source: a man in his forties or fifties in good health and CMV-seropositive.

The CDR3 loop reads CAWRTVGGSPLHF. The CDR3 region has the DNA TGTGCCTGGAGAACGGTCGGGGGTTCACCCCTCCACTTT. V and J are TRBV30 and TRBJ1-6, with TRBD1 as a possible D gene (5 bases). Germline CDR1 reads GTSNPN; CDR2 reads SVGIG (reference sequence). V lost 3 bases to trimming and J lost 9 bases, with 12 bases between them. CDR3 size: 13 residues. The variable domain in full, with the rest retrieved from reference TRBV30 and TRBJ1-6, is SQTIHQWPATLVQPVGSPLSLECTVEGTSNPNLYWYRQAAGRGLQLLFYSVGIGQISSEVPQNLSASRPQDRQFILSSKKLLLSDSGFYLCAWRTVGGSPLHFGNGTRLTVT.

About this clone itself: The sample carries other DNA sequences with the same CDR3. CDR3 in DNA: TGTGCCAGCAGCTTTACAGGGAACACTGAAGCTTTCTTT. Its protein product is CASSFTGNTEAFF. The chain recombines TRBV7-2 with TRBJ1-1, with TRBD1 as a possible D gene (5 bases). Per the germline V gene, CDR1 is SGHTA and CDR2 is FQGNSA. Trimming pared 3 bases from V and 1 base from J, leaving 6 bases between. There are 13 residues in the CDR3.

V is TRBV10-3 and J is TRBJ1-5; the D gene is possibly TRBD1 (5 bases). V was cut by 8 bases and J by 2 bases, with 13 bases left in between. Germline CDR1 is ENHRY and CDR2 is SYGVKD. CDR3 length: 14 residues. CDR3 sequence: CAIGGEGRNQPQHF. DNA of the CDR3: TGTGCCATCGGAGGGGAGGGGCGCAATCAGCCCCAGCATTTT.

The rearrangement joins TRBV30 to TRBJ1-3, with TRBD1 as a possible D gene (6 bases). Trimming took off 1 base at V and 0 bases at J, with 7 bases between the two ends. The CDR3 totals 14 residues. Germline V gene lookup returns CDR1 GTSNPN and CDR2 SVGIG (reference sequence). The CDR3 sequence is CAWSEGGSGNTIYF. The CDR3 DNA is TGTGCCTGGAGTGAAGGGGGCTCTGGAAACACCATATATTTT.

V usage is TRBV6-5 and J usage is TRBJ2-5; D unresolved. This CDR3 has 15 residues. Trimming left V 0 bases short and J 5 bases short, with 13 bases between. The germline V gene has CDR1 MNHEY and CDR2 SVGAGI. CDR3 sequence reads: CASSYSTQRRETQYF. The CDR3 DNA reads as TGTGCCAGCAGTTACTCGACTCAGCGTAGGGAGACCCAGTACTTC.

The DNA for the CDR3 is TGTGCCAGTAGTCCACACAAGGGAGGCCCATCCTACGAGCAGTACTTC. Protein: CASSPHKGGPSYEQYF. The chain carries TRBV19 and TRBJ2-7; D possibly corresponds to TRBD2 (6 bases). V lost 5 bases and J 1 base, leaving 18 bases between the germline ends. The germline gives CDR1 LNHDA, CDR2 SQIVND (reference sequence). The CDR3 spans 16 residues.

This clone was seen once. The gene calls are TRBV18 and TRBJ2-1; 7 bases agree with TRBD2. The CDR3 totals 15 residues. With V trimmed by 3 bases and J by 6 bases, 8 bases remained unmatched. Germline V CDR1 and CDR2: KGHSH, LQKENI. The DNA of the CDR3 is TGTGCCAGCTCACCTTTAGCGGGTAGCGTCAATGAGCAGTTCTTC. Encoded protein: CASSPLAGSVNEQFF.

For the CDR3, the DNA is TGTGCCAGCAGCCAGCGGGGGGGCGCACAAAACATTCAGTACTTC. This gives the protein CASSQRGGAQNIQYF. The rearrangement uses TRBV5-4 and TRBJ2-4, with TRBD2 identical over 10 bases. CDR3 length: 15 residues. CDR1 is SGHNT and CDR2 is YYREEE in the germline V gene (reference sequence). J was trimmed by 5 bases and V by 4 bases; bases with no gene match: 6.

The gene calls are TRBV7-8 and TRBJ2-7; 12 bases agree with TRBD2. The J segment lost 4 bases and the V segment lost 5 bases, leaving 6 bases of the junction unmatched. The CDR3 has 15 amino acids. The germline CDR1 and CDR2 sequences are SGHVS and FQNEAQ. Written as DNA, the CDR3 is TGTGCCAGCAGCCCAGGACTAGCGGGGCGGTACGAGCAGTACTTC. The encoded protein is CASSPGLAGRYEQYF.

This clone was detected only once. V and J are TRBV29-1 and TRBJ1-5; 11 positions match TRBD1. The V and J ends lost 4 bases and 7 bases, in that order; junction bases with no gene match: 15. CDR1 is SQVTM, CDR2 ANQGSEA, per germline. The CDR3 extends over 17 amino acids. DNA of the CDR3: TGCAGCGTTGCGGATGGGGCCGGACAGGGGGCTAAGCAGCCCCAGCATTTT. It yields the protein CSVADGAGQGAKQPQHF. Together with reference TRBV29-1 and TRBJ1-5, the CDR3 gives the full variable domain: SAVISQKPSRDICQRGTSLTIQCQVDSQVTMMFWYRQQPGQSLTLIATANQGSEATYESGFVIDKFPISRPNLTFSTLTVSNMSPEDSSIYLCSVADGAGQGAKQPQHFGDGTRLSIL.

The V and J genes are TRBV19 and TRBJ1-2, with D maybe TRBD1 (5 bases). Trimming cost V 3 bases and J 6 bases, with 5 bases left between them. Germline CDR1 LNHDA, CDR2 SQIVND (reference sequence). The CDR3 is made up of 11 amino acids. The CDR3 DNA sequence: TGTGCCAGTAGTATCAGGGATGGCTACACCTTC. Its protein product is CASSIRDGYTF.

V usage is TRBV7-2 and J usage is TRBJ2-7, with D perhaps matching TRBD1 (6 bases). CDR3 length: 14 residues. CDR1 is SGHTA and CDR2 is FQGNSA in the germline V gene. Between the trimmed V and J ends, which lost 5 bases and 3 bases, there was a span of 14 bases. This CDR3 is CASSPPNRVYEQYF. In DNA, the CDR3 is TGTGCCAGCAGCCCCCCAAACAGGGTCTACGAGCAGTACTTC.

The chain links TRBV5-6 to TRBJ2-5; TRBD2 might be the D (6 bases). The V end lost 3 bases, the J end lost 1 base, and 10 bases lay between the germline ends. The CDR3 length is 14 residues. Germline-derived CDR1 and CDR2 are SGHDT and YYEEEE. The CDR3, as DNA: TGTGCCAGCAGCTGGGGGAGGAGCCAAGAGACCCAGTACTTC. It encodes CASSWGRSQETQYF. Together with reference TRBV5-6 and TRBJ2-5, the CDR3 gives the full variable domain: DAGVTQSPTHLIKTRGQQVTLRCSPKSGHDTVSWYQQALGQGPQFIFQYYEEEERQRGNFPDRFSGHQFPNYSSELNVNALLLGDSALYLCASSWGRSQETQYFGPGTRLLVL.

Comment on this clone: At one end, the junction sequence differs from germline, possibly due to a read error. The V call is TRBV2, the J call TRBJ2-6; weak D call: TRBD1 (5 bases). The germline V gene has CDR1 SNHLY and CDR2 FYNNEI. The CDR3 extends over 14 amino acids. CDR3 residues: CASSALSGANGLTF. For the CDR3, the DNA is TGTGCCAGCAGTGCCCTATCTGGGGCCAACGGCCTGACTTTC.

This chain joins TRBV27 and TRBJ2-7, with 8 bases lining up with TRBD1. From germline, CDR1 is MNHEY and CDR2 SMNVEV (reference sequence). The CDR3 runs to 14 residues. V dropped 6 bases and J dropped 3; count of bases not matched to a gene: 7. CDR3 DNA sequence: TGTGCCAGCAGGAACGCAGGGGGCGGCTACGAGCAGTACTTC. Translating gives CASRNAGGGYEQYF.

This clone was counted a single time. The chain employs TRBV30 and TRBJ2-7, with TRBD2 matching over 8 bases. Losses at the gene ends were 8 bases for V and 1 base for J; bases not matched to a gene: 7. The CDR3 spans 13 residues. The germline gives CDR1 GTSNPN, CDR2 SVGIG (reference sequence). The CDR3, as DNA: TGTGCCGGAGACCTAGCGGGTTCCTACGAGCAGTACTTC. It is translated as CAGDLAGSYEQYF.

This clone was picked up a small number of times. V gene TRBV9 combines with J gene TRBJ1-3; no clear D. The germline CDR1 and CDR2 sequences are SGDLS and YYNGEE. There are 15 residues in the CDR3. The V end was cut by 2 bases, the J end by 1 base, with 10 bases between. DNA of the CDR3: TGTGCCAGCAGCGTGGGTGAGGTTTCTGGAAACACCATATATTTT. Its translation is CASSVGEVSGNTIYF. Full variable domain (remainder filled in from reference TRBV9 and TRBJ1-3): DSGVTQTPKHLITATGQRVTLRCSPRSGDLSVYWYQQSLDQGLQFLIQYYNGEERAKGNILERFSAQQFPDLHSELNLSSLELGDSALYFCASSVGEVSGNTIYFGEGSWLTVV.

The CDR3 sequence: CASSQGEGGWGGELFF. The CDR3 bases are TGTGCCAGCAGCCAAGGAGAGGGGGGGTGGGGCGGGGAGCTGTTTTTT. This chain joins TRBV4-2 and TRBJ2-2; a possible D gene is TRBD2 (7 bases). This CDR3 is built from 16 residues. V lost 1 base to trimming and J lost 7 bases, with 16 bases between them. Germline values: CDR1 LGHNA, CDR2 YNFKEQ.

This rearrangement joins TRBV30 to TRBJ1-2, with 10 bases lining up with TRBD1. Germline CDR1 is GTSNPN and CDR2 is SVGIG (reference sequence). V was pared by 2 bases and J by 4 bases, with 7 bases of the junction left unmatched. This CDR3 region has 15 residues. CDR3 in DNA: TGTGCCTGGAGTTCCGGGACAGGGGAGGGCTATGGCTACACCTTC. Translation: CAWSSGTGEGYGYTF.

The V call is TRBV10-3, the J call TRBJ2-1, with 10 bases matching TRBD2. The CDR3 is 16 amino acids. The V segment lost 2 bases and the J segment 9 bases; nucleotides outside the gene matches: 10. Germline CDR1 is ENHRY and CDR2 is SYGVKD. The CDR3 nucleotides are TGTGCCATCAGTGAGGCCTCGGGACTAGCGTTAGGTGAGCAGTTCTTC. It specifies CAISEASGLALGEQFF.

The genes are TRBV29-1 and TRBJ2-7, with 9 bases aligning to TRBD1. CDR3 length equals 14 residues. The ends lost 4 bases at V and 5 bases at J; junction bases unmatched: 9. Germline-derived CDR1 and CDR2 are SQVTM and ANQGSEA. Here the CDR3 DNA reads TGCAGCGTTGCCGGAGGGACAGGGAACGACGAGCAGTACTTC. Its translation: CSVAGGTGNDEQYF.

The chain uses TRBV18 and TRBJ1-2; TRBD1 aligns across 7 bases. V gave up 3 bases and J gave up 2 bases; unmatched junction bases: 12. The CDR3 has 17 residues. CDR1 and CDR2 from the germline V gene are KGHSH and LQKENI. DNA for the CDR3: TGTGCCAGCTCACCCGGAGAGAGGACAGGCGACAACTATGGCTACACCTTC. It translates to CASSPGERTGDNYGYTF.

Comment on this clone: Mismatch with germline at one junction end may stem from a read error. J is TRBJ1-1 and V is TRBV5-4, with D possibly matching TRBD1 (5 bases). Germline V gene lookup returns CDR1 SGHNT and CDR2 YYREEE (reference sequence). This CDR3 has 15 residues. The CDR3 DNA sequence: TGTGCCAGCACCCCAACCCGGGACTCCCAAAGCGTAGGTCTCTTT. This gives the protein CASTPTRDSQSVGLF.

This chain uses TRBV5-8 with TRBJ2-2; TRBD2 agrees at 9 bases. This CDR3 region has 17 residues. The germline CDR1 and CDR2 sequences are SGHTS and YDEGEE. V lost 5 bases and J lost 0; bases outside the gene matches: 8. The CDR3 sequence is CASRDWTSATNTGELFF. CDR3 in DNA: TGTGCCAGCAGAGATTGGACTAGCGCCACGAACACCGGGGAGCTGTTTTTT.

This sequence joins TRBV11-3 and TRBJ2-3; D perhaps matches TRBD2 (5 bases). The CDR3 consists of 13 residues. With 1 base removed from V and 4 bases from J, the gap between germline ends came to 6 bases. Germline CDR1 SGHNT, CDR2 YENEEA. The CDR3 DNA is TGTGCCAGCAGCTTAGCACTAGCAGATACGCAGTATTTT. Its translation: CASSLALADTQYF.

Of note for this clone: The same CDR3 can be traced to other DNA sequences in this sample. V is TRBV5-1 and J is TRBJ2-1, with TRBD2 identical over 13 bases. CDR1 is SGHRS, CDR2 YFSETQ, per germline. V dropped 4 bases and J dropped 7; count of bases not matched to a gene: 8. This CDR3 has 16 residues. The CDR3 region is CASSPKLAGGGNEQFF. The CDR3 DNA follows: TGCGCCAGCAGCCCTAAACTAGCGGGAGGGGGTAATGAGCAGTTCTTC.

The V call is TRBV28, the J call TRBJ2-5, with a possible D match to TRBD2 (6 bases). This CDR3 spans 13 amino acids. Germline V gene sequence: CDR1 MDHEN, CDR2 SYDVKM. Between the trimmed V and J ends, which lost 6 bases and 2 bases, there was a span of 10 bases. The CDR3 region is CASSLLAQETQYF. In nucleotides, the CDR3 is TGTGCCAGCAGCTTACTAGCACAAGAGACCCAGTACTTC.

The chain recombines TRBV27 with TRBJ2-6, with D possibly being TRBD2 (6 bases). The germline CDR1 and CDR2 sequences are MNHEY and SMNVEV (reference sequence). The V end was cut by 6 bases, the J end by 0 bases, with 18 bases between. CDR3 length: 18 residues. CDR3 coding DNA: TGTGCCAGCAGGCCCACTCTAGCGATGGGCTCTGGGGCCAACGTCCTGACTTTC. This encodes CASRPTLAMGSGANVLTF.

The rearrangement joins TRBV5-4 to TRBJ2-3, with 9 bases aligning to TRBD2. With 0 bases clipped from V and 8 bases from J, the junction kept 10 bases outside the gene matches. The CDR3 runs 16 residues. Germline V CDR1 and CDR2: SGHNT, YYREEE (reference sequence). CDR3 region: CASSLERGRGGFTQYF. In DNA, the CDR3 is TGTGCCAGCAGCTTGGAAAGGGGGCGGGGGGGTTTTACGCAGTATTTT. Based on the CDR3 plus reference TRBV5-4 and TRBJ2-3, the full variable domain is ETGVTQSPTHLIKTRGQQVTLRCSSQSGHNTVSWYQQALGQGPQFIFQYYREEENGRGNFPPRFSGLQFPNYSSELNVNALELDDSALYLCASSLERGRGGFTQYFGPGTRLTVL.

The gene calls are TRBV4-2 and TRBJ2-1; 8 nucleotides line up with TRBD2. V lost 3 bases and J lost 7; bases outside the gene matches: 5. The CDR3 has 14 amino acids. Germline V gene sequence: CDR1 LGHNA, CDR2 YNFKEQ. CDR3 sequence reads: CASSQAGTSNEQFF. The CDR3 DNA reads as TGTGCCAGCAGCCAGGCCGGGACTAGTAATGAGCAGTTCTTC.